This T cell receptor (beta chain) was profiled in a study of cytomegalovirus exposure and HLA in healthy donors. The CDR3 length is 16 residues. V was clipped by 0 bases and J by 9 bases; unmatched bases: 7. CDR1 is LGHNA, CDR2 YNFKEQ, per germline. The study ran its PCR with 60 Vbeta and 13 Jbeta primers. Measured with immunoSEQ multiplex PCR; TCRdb has only the in-frame clones, and not every one. The sample has about 67,000 clones, more than 80% seen once. V and J are TRBV4-2 and TRBJ1-4; 10 nucleotides line up with TRBD1. The source material was PBMCs. The TCR was taken from a woman aged 25 to 39 in good health and CMV-seropositive. Here the CDR3 DNA reads TGTGCCAGCAGCCAAGATTTCGGACAGGGGGAGAAAAAACTGTTTTTT. Translating it yields CASSQDFGQGEKKLFF.